The 30 T cell receptor beta chains presented below share a single source sample, sequenced in a study of blood T cell repertoires in COVID-19. Sequencing was performed with immunoSEQ multiplex PCR; in TCRdb, only in-frame clones are kept and a portion is missing. The sample records more than 200,000 clones, 85% to 90% being singletons. The sequencing sample was made of peripheral blood. These receptors were collected from a woman in her forties or fifties with acute or convalescent COVID-19.

This sequence joins TRBV7-2 and TRBJ1-5; D is ambiguous. Looked up from germline, CDR1 is SGHTA and CDR2 is FQGNSA. CDR3 size: 14 residues. The V end lost 5 bases, the J end lost 0 bases, and 8 bases lay between the germline ends. CDR3 residues: CASSLIYSNQPQHF. CDR3 nucleotides: TGTGCCAGCAGCCTGATCTATAGCAATCAGCCCCAGCATTTT.

Only a few counts were recorded for this clone. The rearrangement joins TRBV4-3 to TRBJ1-5, with D possibly matching TRBD1 (5 bases). Germline CDR1 reads LGHNA; CDR2 reads YSLEER. Trimming removed 0 bases from V and 8 bases from J, with 11 bases in between. There are 14 residues in the CDR3. The CDR3: CASSQDRVPEPQHF. The CDR3 nucleotides read TGCGCCAGCAGCCAAGACAGGGTCCCGGAGCCCCAGCATTTT.

The chain couples TRBV5-1 to TRBJ2-2; D is unclear. The CDR3 loop spans 14 amino acids. Germline V gene sequence: CDR1 SGHRS, CDR2 YFSETQ. Trimming removed 5 bases from V and 4 bases from J, with 12 bases in between. Written as DNA, the CDR3 is TGCGCCAGCAGTTCCGGGTTTCGCACCGGGGAGCTGTTTTTT. Its protein is CASSSGFRTGELFF.

This chain links TRBV7-2 with TRBJ2-7; 9 bases are shared with TRBD1. Unmatched junction bases numbered 4, after V lost 3 bases and J lost 1 base. This CDR3 has 15 amino acids. Per germline, CDR1 SGHTA and CDR2 FQGNSA. CDR3 sequence: CASSFAGTGSYEQYF. CDR3 in DNA: TGTGCCAGCAGCTTTGCCGGGACAGGGTCCTACGAGCAGTACTTC.

The chain combines TRBV25-1 with TRBJ1-2; 8 positions match TRBD1. The CDR3 runs 14 residues. J gave up 6 bases and V 10 bases, and 13 bases lay outside the gene matches. The V gene's germline CDR1 is MGHDK and CDR2 SYGVNS. The CDR3 here is CAKPRTGSGDGYTF. The CDR3 DNA sequence: TGTGCCAAGCCCAGGACAGGGTCAGGGGATGGCTACACCTTC.

With regard to this clone: At the DNA level, this CDR3 is encoded by other sequences in the same sample as well. The V gene is TRBV12-3 or TRBV12-4, the J gene TRBJ1-2; D may be TRBD1 (6 bases). This CDR3 has 13 residues. Trimming took off 5 bases at V and 5 bases at J, with 12 bases between the two ends. The CDR3 DNA follows: TGTGCCAGCAGTCCACAGGGTGGGTATGGCTACACCTTC. This translates into CASSPQGGYGYTF.

CDR3 nucleotide sequence: TGTGCCAGCAGTAAACAATCTAGCGGGGGGTACCAAGAGACCCAGTACTTC. Amino acids: CASSKQSSGGYQETQYF. V and J are TRBV6-2 or TRBV6-3 and TRBJ2-5; 11 bases match TRBD2. CDR1 is MNHEY, CDR2 SVGEGT, per germline. V lost 5 bases to trimming and J lost 0 bases; unmatched junction nucleotides: 8. The CDR3 loop spans 17 amino acids.

V gene TRBV18 combines with J gene TRBJ1-2; tentatively, D is TRBD1 (5 bases). The germline V gene has CDR1 KGHSH and CDR2 LQKENI. V lost 6 bases, J lost 6 bases, and 20 bases lay in between. The CDR3 is made up of 15 amino acids. The CDR3 coding sequence is TGTGCCAGCTCGCCCACCTCACAGGTGAGCCATGGCTACACCTTC. Amino acid sequence: CASSPTSQVSHGYTF.

This clone was seen just once. V gene TRBV5-5 combines with J gene TRBJ2-5; 7 bases are shared with TRBD2. With 0 bases clipped from V and 3 bases from J, the junction kept 8 bases outside the gene matches. The CDR3 has 16 amino acids. Germline loops: CDR1 SGHKS, CDR2 YYEKEE (reference sequence). The CDR3 region is CASSLGMYAGEETQYF. CDR3 DNA: TGTGCCAGCAGCTTGGGGATGTACGCGGGAGAAGAGACCCAGTACTTC. The entire variable domain, with the rest obtained from reference TRBV5-5 and TRBJ2-5, is as follows: DAGVTQSPTHLIKTRGQQVTLRCSPISGHKSVSWYQQVLGQGPQFIFQYYEKEERGRGNFPDRFSARQFPNYSSELNVNALLLGDSALYLCASSLGMYAGEETQYFGPGTRLLVL.

In its sample, this clone was seen once. The chain couples TRBV4-3 to TRBJ1-2; 7 bases align to TRBD1. After removal of 4 bases from V and 1 base from J, the junction contained 3 bases not matched to a gene. The CDR3 loop spans 14 amino acids. The germline CDR1 and CDR2 sequences are LGHNA and YSLEER. The CDR3 bases are TGCGCCAGCAGCCGCACAGGGGTTAACTATGGCTACACCTTC. It codes for CASSRTGVNYGYTF.

A single count supports this clone. The CDR3 protein is CAISEGGGNEKLFF. DNA of the CDR3: TGTGCCATCAGCGAAGGGGGGGGGAATGAAAAACTGTTTTTT. The chain joins TRBV10-3 to TRBJ1-4, with TRBD1 as a possible D gene (6 bases). The CDR3 consists of 14 residues. From germline, CDR1 is ENHRY and CDR2 SYGVKD. V lost 6 bases to trimming and J lost 5 bases, with 13 bases between them.

This clone was picked up a small number of times. The chain links TRBV11-2 to TRBJ2-2; possible D gene TRBD2, 6 bases. CDR1 and CDR2 from the germline V gene are SGHAT and FQNNGV. V dropped 8 bases and J dropped 3 bases, with 16 bases sitting between them. This CDR3 has 15 amino acids. CDR3 in DNA: TGTGCCAGCTCCCCGGGGGATACCCACACCGGGGAGCTGTTTTTT. This translates into CASSPGDTHTGELFF.

The chain couples TRBV5-6 to TRBJ2-7, with D maybe TRBD2 (6 bases). CDR1 is SGHDT and CDR2 is YYEEEE in the germline V gene. V was shortened by 4 bases and J by 7 bases, with 9 bases between the two germline ends. This CDR3 spans 11 amino acids. The CDR3 region has the DNA TGTGCCAGCAGCGTGGGGAGGGAGCAGTACTTC. Its translation is CASSVGREQYF.

This chain connects TRBV11-3 to TRBJ1-2; perhaps TRBD1 as D (6 bases). This CDR3 region has 13 residues. Trimming pared 2 bases from V and 3 bases from J, leaving 7 bases between. CDR1 SGHNT and CDR2 YENEEA come from the germline V gene. The CDR3 sequence: CASSLQGHYGYTF. In nucleotides, the CDR3 is TGTGCCAGCAGCTTACAGGGGCACTATGGCTACACCTTC.

The rearrangement links TRBV19 to TRBJ2-1; possible D gene TRBD1, 5 bases. Trimming took 5 bases from V and 3 from J, leaving 8 bases between them. CDR1 and CDR2 (germline): LNHDA, SQIVND (reference sequence). The CDR3 has 13 residues. DNA of the CDR3: TGTGCCAGTAGTTGGCAGGGCTACAATGAGCAGTTCTTC. It is translated as CASSWQGYNEQFF.

The rearrangement joins TRBV10-2 to TRBJ2-1, with unresolved D. The CDR3 extends over 13 amino acids. Trimming shortened V by 4 bases and J by 4 bases, and 8 bases separated the two germline ends. From germline, CDR1 is WSHSY and CDR2 SAAADI. CDR3 residues: CASSGGRYNEQFF. The CDR3 coding sequence is TGCGCCAGCAGTGGAGGCCGATACAATGAGCAGTTCTTC.

This clone appeared a few times. The chain is built from TRBV6-2 or TRBV6-3 and TRBJ1-5, with 12 bases matching TRBD1. This CDR3 contains 16 residues. With 4 bases clipped from V and 7 bases from J, the junction kept 8 bases outside the gene matches. Germline lookup yields CDR1 MNHEY and CDR2 SVGEGT. The CDR3 region has the DNA TGTGCCAGCAGTTTCTCGGGACAGGGGGCGCGGCAGCCCCAGCATTTT. Translation: CASSFSGQGARQPQHF.

This chain links TRBV5-1 with TRBJ2-2; D gene unclear. The CDR3 has 14 amino acids. Trimming stripped 4 bases from V and 2 bases from J, with 9 bases between. Germline V gene lookup returns CDR1 SGHRS and CDR2 YFSETQ. CDR3 nucleotide sequence: TGCGCCAGCAGCATGACACTTAACACCGGGGAGCTGTTTTTT. Translation gives CASSMTLNTGELFF.

The V call is TRBV7-2, the J call TRBJ2-3; 7 nucleotides align to TRBD2. With V trimmed by 5 bases and J by 3 bases, 8 bases remained unmatched. There are 15 residues in the CDR3. Germline V gives CDR1 SGHTA, CDR2 FQGNSA. CDR3 nucleotide sequence: TGTGCCAGCAGCCCTTCCTGGGAGGGGACAGATACGCAGTATTTT. Its protein is CASSPSWEGTDTQYF. Variable domain in full (rest from reference TRBV7-2 and TRBJ2-3): GAGVSQSPSNKVTEKGKDVELRCDPISGHTALYWYRQSLGQGLEFLIYFQGNSAPDKSGLPSDRFSAERTGGSVSTLTIQRTQQEDSAVYLCASSPSWEGTDTQYFGPGTRLTVL.

This chain connects TRBV18 to TRBJ2-3; 11 positions agree with TRBD2. The CDR3 is made up of 15 amino acids. The germline V gene has CDR1 KGHSH and CDR2 LQKENI. V shed 5 bases, J shed 0 bases, and the junction held 1 base outside the gene matches. Here the CDR3 reads CASSGTSGSTDTQYF. In DNA, the CDR3 is TGTGCCAGCTCAGGGACTAGCGGTAGCACAGATACGCAGTATTTT.

As DNA, the CDR3 is TGTGCCAGTAGTATAGAGGGGGGGAGAGCTTTCTTT. It is translated as CASSIEGGRAFF. The chain links TRBV19 to TRBJ1-1, with D possibly matching TRBD1 (5 bases). Trimming took 0 bases from V and 10 from J, leaving 9 bases between them. The CDR3 consists of 12 residues. The germline V gene encodes CDR1 LNHDA and CDR2 SQIVND (reference sequence).

This chain connects TRBV5-1 to TRBJ1-6; D is ambiguous. The V gene lost 2 bases and the J gene lost 2 bases, with 8 bases spanning the gap. In germline, CDR1 is SGHRS, CDR2 YFSETQ. The CDR3 is 15 amino acids. DNA of the CDR3: TGCGCCAGCAGCTTTATGTGGCCCTATAATTCACCCCTCCACTTT. This sequence encodes CASSFMWPYNSPLHF.

The chain combines TRBV19 with TRBJ1-1, with 9 bases that match TRBD1. This CDR3 comprises 15 residues. Per germline, CDR1 LNHDA and CDR2 SQIVND (reference sequence). With V trimmed by 3 bases and J by 5 bases, 7 bases remained unmatched. As DNA, the CDR3 is TGTGCCAGTAGTATCTCGGGGACAGGGATGACTGAAGCTTTCTTT. It translates to CASSISGTGMTEAFF.

V is TRBV2 and J is TRBJ2-1, with 8 bases that match TRBD2. CDR1 is SNHLY and CDR2 is FYNNEI in the germline V gene. Unmatched junction bases numbered 9, after V lost 6 bases and J lost 8 bases. The CDR3 runs to 14 residues. CDR3 loop: CASRGTSGVDEQFF. In DNA form, the CDR3 reads TGTGCCAGCAGGGGGACTAGTGGGGTCGATGAGCAGTTCTTC.

The chain couples TRBV21-1 to TRBJ2-3; the table's D call TRBD1 went unverified against the DNA. TRBV21-1 is a pseudogene. The CDR3 extends over 18 amino acids. DNA for the CDR3: TGTGCCAGCAGCTTGTTAACAGGGGGCGGGTACTTCACAGATACGCAGTATTTT. Its protein product is CASSLLTGGGYFTDTQYF.

V is TRBV18 and J is TRBJ2-4, with a possible D match to TRBD1 (7 bases). The CDR3 length is 16 residues. CDR1 is KGHSH and CDR2 is LQKENI in the germline V gene. Trimming shortened V by 6 bases and J by 0 bases, and 15 bases separated the two germline ends. CDR3 sequence (DNA): TGTGCCAGCTCCCCCGACAGGGACTTAGCCAAAAACATTCAGTACTTC. Translating it yields CASSPDRDLAKNIQYF.

The J gene is TRBJ2-2, the V gene TRBV5-6; 9 bases map to TRBD1. The V gene end was trimmed by 3 bases and the J gene end by 2 bases; junction bases not matched to a gene: 2. Germline CDR1 reads SGHDT; CDR2 reads YYEEEE. The CDR3 covers 15 residues. For the CDR3, the DNA is TGTGCCAGCAGCTCGGGACAGGGTAACACCGGGGAGCTGTTTTTT. It yields the protein CASSSGQGNTGELFF. The full variable domain, in which reference TRBV5-6 and TRBJ2-2 provide the parts outside the CDR3, is DAGVTQSPTHLIKTRGQQVTLRCSPKSGHDTVSWYQQALGQGPQFIFQYYEEEERQRGNFPDRFSGHQFPNYSSELNVNALLLGDSALYLCASSSGQGNTGELFFGEGSRLTVL.

V is TRBV27 and J is TRBJ1-4; 7 nucleotides align to TRBD1. After removal of 5 bases from V and 5 bases from J, the junction contained 5 bases not matched to a gene. Germline V gives CDR1 MNHEY, CDR2 SMNVEV (reference sequence). The CDR3 consists of 14 residues. The CDR3 DNA follows: TGTGCCAGCAGTCGGGACAGCCCAAATGAAAAACTGTTTTTT. Protein sequence: CASSRDSPNEKLFF.

V usage is TRBV4-3 and J usage is TRBJ1-1, with D perhaps matching TRBD1 (6 bases). CDR1 LGHNA and CDR2 YSLEER come from the germline V gene. Trimming took off 4 bases at V and 3 bases at J, with 12 bases between the two ends. The CDR3 consists of 14 residues. The CDR3, as DNA: TGCGCCAGCAGCCGGACAGTTGATTACACTGAAGCTTTCTTT. This sequence encodes CASSRTVDYTEAFF.

The chain carries TRBV10-3 and TRBJ2-7; perhaps TRBD2 as D (6 bases). The CDR3 extends over 14 amino acids. The germline V and J ends were trimmed by 4 bases and 3 bases, with 13 bases remaining between them. Germline assignment: CDR1 ENHRY and CDR2 SYGVKD. CDR3 DNA sequence: TGTGCCATCAGTGTAGGAGGGGCGGACTACGAGCAGTACTTC. Its protein product is CAISVGGADYEQYF.